The T cell receptor beta chain under discussion was sequenced for a study of cytomegalovirus exposure and HLA in healthy donors. The CDR3 runs 15 residues. V was trimmed by 5 bases and J by 5 bases, leaving 15 bases between them. Germline CDR1 is LNHNV and CDR2 is YYDKDF (reference sequence). In the PCR, 60 Vbeta and 13 Jbeta primers were used. The protocol was immunoSEQ multiplex PCR, while the TCRdb copy is restricted to in-frame clones and leaves out a portion. The sample lists about 130,000 clones; about 80% were seen once. This chain uses TRBV15 with TRBJ1-4; D perhaps matches TRBD1 (5 bases). This clonotype originated in a woman in her thirties or forties in good health and CMV-seronegative. Material: PBMCs. CDR3 sequence (DNA): TGTGCCACCAGCCCCCGGGGGGGAATGAATGAAAAACTGTTTTTT. This translates into CATSPRGGMNEKLFF.